This TCR beta chain was recorded in a study of blood T cell repertoires in COVID-19. Study background: Collection of acute and convalescent COVID-19 samples took place in the United States, Italy and Spain. PBMCs, B-cell-depleted T cells, or T cells provided the cDNA or gDNA that made up the material.

The germline gives CDR1 WSHSY, CDR2 SAAADI. Trimming cost V 0 bases and J 4 bases, with 9 bases left between them. The length of the CDR3 is 14 residues. The authors' processing: Reference gene primer amplification in the assay estimated nucleated cell counts. Method: immunoSEQ multiplex PCR; TCRdb's copy keeps in-frame clones and lacks some. That table supplies the V and J calls and clone size; D and trimming were determined from the DNA. The sample carries 55,000 to 70,000 clones, around 86% recorded once. This sequence joins TRBV10-2 and TRBJ2-5, with a possible D match to TRBD1 (6 bases). The sample taken for sequencing was peripheral blood. The TCR originated in a woman aged 18-29 years with acute or convalescent COVID-19. CDR3 sequence (DNA): TGCGCCAGCAGTGAGTCTCGCAGGGGAGAGACCCAGTACTTC. Protein sequence: CASSESRRGETQYF.